Listed below are T cell receptor beta chains from one sample, sequenced in a study of human T cells and chemical hapten exposure. TCRdb independently ran MiXCR on the RACE reads; one entry per CDR3 protein. In the table there are roughly 150,000 distinct CDR3 sequences, 25% to 35% of which are singletons. The source was whole blood, collected in connection with sensitization to the hapten diphenylcyclopropenone (DPC). These receptors were taken from a woman under 30 with alopecia areata. Some clones in this sample may be carry-over from other donors' samples. The CDR3 runs from the conserved cysteine through the conserved F or W. The D gene is left open where the match is weak. A clone size is listed for some rows: how often the clone was seen (once, few, many), or a class if it is expanded.

j_gene | abundance | v_gene | d_gene | CDR3nt | CDR3aa
TRBJ1-6 | . | TRBV7-2 | . | TGTGCCAGCAGCCCCGGGGGCGTAGATAATTCACCCCTCCACTTT | CASSPGGVDNSPLHF
TRBJ1-1 | many | TRBV7-9 | . | TGTGCCAGCAGCGCCCGGGAGTTAAAGAACACTGAAGCTTTCTTT | CASSARELKNTEAFF
TRBJ1-4 | . | TRBV12-3/TRBV12-4 | TRBD1 | TGTGCCAGCACCCCGACAGGGGGAAATGAAAAACTGTTTTTT | CASTPTGGNEKLFF
TRBJ2-7 | . | TRBV4-1 | . | TGCGCCAGCAGCCATGGGGGCAGGGCCTACGAGCAGTACTTC | CASSHGGRAYEQYF
TRBJ1-5 | . | TRBV25-1 | . | TGTGCCAGCAGTGTTGGGAAGACCAATCAGCCCCAGCATTTT | CASSVGKTNQPQHF
TRBJ1-1 | . | TRBV11-2 | TRBD1 | TGTGCCAGCAGGGGACAGACGAACACTGAAGCTTTCTTT | CASRGQTNTEAFF
TRBJ2-5 | . | TRBV29-1 | TRBD1 | TGCAGCGTCTCCGGGACAGAAGAGACCCAGTACTTC | CSVSGTEETQYF
TRBJ2-2 | . | TRBV11-2 | TRBD2 | TGTGCCAGCAGCTCGAGACTAGCGGGGCTTACCAAGAACACCGGGGAGCTGTTTTTT | CASSSRLAGLTKNTGELFF
TRBJ2-1 | . | TRBV27 | . | TGTGCCAGCAGTCACCGGGGATACAATGAGCAGTTCTTC | CASSHRGYNEQFF
TRBJ2-4 | . | TRBV6-2/TRBV6-3 | . | TGTGCCAGCAGTGACATTCCGGGACTAGCCAAAAACATTCAGTACTTC | CASSDIPGLAKNIQYF
TRBJ2-1 | . | TRBV5-1 | . | TGCGCCAGCAACTACAGGAGCTCCTACAATGAGCAGTTCTTC | CASNYRSSYNEQFF
TRBJ2-5 | few | TRBV29-1 | . | TGCAGCGTTGAAGGGAACCAAGAGACCCAGTACTTC | CSVEGNQETQYF
TRBJ2-1 | . | TRBV10-3 | . | TGTGCCATCACTGACAGACCCTACAATGAGCAGTTCTTC | CAITDRPYNEQFF
TRBJ1-3 | few | TRBV7-8 | TRBD1 | TGTGCCAGCAGCAAGCAGGGGGCTACGGGAAACACCATATATTTT | CASSKQGATGNTIYF
TRBJ2-4 | few | TRBV20-1 | . | TGCAGTGCTCGCTTGGGTAGGGAGTATTCTTACCCCACCAAAAACATTCAGTACTTC | CSARLGREYSYPTKNIQYF
TRBJ2-7 | few | TRBV7-9 | . | TGTGCCAGCAGTCCCGCGGCCGGGACCTACGAGCAGTACTTC | CASSPAAGTYEQYF
TRBJ2-1 | . | TRBV24-1 | TRBD2 | TGTGCCACCAGTGATCCGGGGGGGCCCCCCAATGAGCAGTTCTTC | CATSDPGGPPNEQFF
TRBJ2-1 | few | TRBV29-1 | . | TGCAGCGTTGAAGATCTTAGGTTAGGGCAGTTCTTC | CSVEDLRLGQFF
TRBJ1-2 | . | TRBV5-6 | . | TGTGCCAGCAGCTTGAGGGGAAATAACTATGGCTACACCTTC | CASSLRGNNYGYTF
TRBJ2-2 | . | TRBV3-1 | . | TGTGCCAGCAGCCCCCTGGACTCCGGGGAGCTGTTTTTT | CASSPLDSGELFF
TRBJ1-1 | . | TRBV7-9 | TRBD1 | TGTGCCAGCGGCGACAGGGAGGCTTTCTTT | CASGDREAFF
TRBJ2-2 | few | TRBV11-2 | . | TGTGCCAGCAGCGGGCAGACGAACACCGGGGAGCTGTTTTTT | CASSGQTNTGELFF
TRBJ1-6 | few | TRBV29-1 | . | TGCAGCGTTGGGGACAACTATAATTCACCCCTCCACTTT | CSVGDNYNSPLHF
TRBJ2-1 | few | TRBV7-2 | TRBD2 | TGTGCCAGCAGGGCCGCGGGACTAAATGAGCAGTTCTTC | CASRAAGLNEQFF
TRBJ2-7 | . | TRBV7-2 | . | TGTGCCAGCAGCTTAGGGCAGGGGCCCGAGCAGTACTTC | CASSLGQGPEQYF
TRBJ1-5 | many | TRBV12-3/TRBV12-4 | . | TGTGCCAGCAGTCGCAGCAATCAGCCCCAGCATTTT | CASSRSNQPQHF
TRBJ1-1 | few | TRBV5-6 | . | TGTGCCAGCAGCACCGATCACCCAGAGACTGAAGCTTTCTTT | CASSTDHPETEAFF
TRBJ1-2 | . | TRBV29-1 | . | TGCAGCGTGGCAGAAATACAAACTGACTATGGCTACACCTTC | CSVAEIQTDYGYTF
TRBJ2-7 | . | TRBV10-3 | . | TGTGCCATCAGTGAGACCCAGGGTATCCCCTACGAGCAGTACTTC | CAISETQGIPYEQYF
TRBJ1-6 | few | TRBV25-1 | . | TGTGCCAGCAGTGACGTCTCCTATAATTCACCCCTCCACTTT | CASSDVSYNSPLHF
TRBJ1-1 | few | TRBV6-6 | . | TGTGCCAGCAGTTACTACGGCCCTGAAGCTTTCTTT | CASSYYGPEAFF
TRBJ2-3 | . | TRBV4-1 | TRBD2 | TGCGCCAGCAGCCCCTGGACTAGCAGCCCTAGCGATACGCAGTATTTT | CASSPWTSSPSDTQYF
TRBJ2-7 | . | TRBV9 | . | TGTGCCAGCAGCGTAGGACAACACCCCTACGAGCAGTACTTC | CASSVGQHPYEQYF
TRBJ2-1 | . | TRBV9 | . | TGTGCCAGCAGCGTAGCGGGGGCCCCGGAGCAGTTCTTC | CASSVAGAPEQFF
TRBJ1-5 | . | TRBV27 | . | TGTGCCAGCAGTTTATCTAGAGGGGCGTATCAGCCCCAGCATTTT | CASSLSRGAYQPQHF
TRBJ2-1 | few | TRBV11-1 | . | TGTGCCAGCAGCCCCTGGGGGACGGGAGACTACAATGAGCAGTTCTTC | CASSPWGTGDYNEQFF
TRBJ1-5 | few | TRBV7-2 | . | TGTGCCAGCAGCTTAGCGAGCGTTCAGCCCCAGCATTTT | CASSLASVQPQHF
TRBJ2-7 | . | TRBV9 | . | TGTGCCAGCTCCCGGCTGGGCAAAACGGGGGAGCAGTACTTC | CASSRLGKTGEQYF
TRBJ1-2 | . | TRBV12-3/TRBV12-4 | . | TGTGCCAGCAGAATATCGGGGAACTATGGCTACACCTTC | CASRISGNYGYTF
TRBJ2-6 | . | TRBV14 | . | TGTGCCAGCAGCCAAGGGGCTGGGGCCAACGTCCTGACTTTC | CASSQGAGANVLTF
TRBJ2-3 | . | TRBV6-2/TRBV6-3 | TRBD2 | TGTGCCAGCAGTTACGGGACTAGGAGCACAGATACGCAGTATTTT | CASSYGTRSTDTQYF
TRBJ1-1 | . | TRBV6-5 | . | TGTGCCAGCAGGTCCAGGGGGAACACTGAAGCTTTCTTT | CASRSRGNTEAFF
TRBJ2-7 | few | TRBV4-2 | TRBD1 | TGTGCCAGCAGCCTGGACAGGAGCTACGAGCAGTACTTC | CASSLDRSYEQYF
TRBJ2-1 | few | TRBV5-4 | . | TGTGCCAGCAGCTTGAGTGTGAGCGGAAACGATGAGCAGTTCTTC | CASSLSVSGNDEQFF
TRBJ1-3 | . | TRBV2 | . | TGTGCCAGCAGTGAGCACTCCCCGGAAAACACCATATATTTT | CASSEHSPENTIYF
TRBJ2-7 | . | TRBV6-5 | TRBD2 | TGTGCCAGCAGAAGCGGGGGGCCCTCCTACGAGCAGTACTTC | CASRSGGPSYEQYF
TRBJ2-3 | . | TRBV10-3 | . | TGTGCCATCAGCCAGGAAACAGATACGCAGTATTTT | CAISQETDTQYF
TRBJ2-3 | many | TRBV24-1 | . | TGTGCCACCAGTGCCCGGGCAGATACGCAGTATTTT | CATSARADTQYF
TRBJ1-3 | . | TRBV15 | TRBD1 | TGTGCCACCAGCAGACAGGGGGTCTCTGGAAACACCATATATTTT | CATSRQGVSGNTIYF
TRBJ1-4 | few | TRBV25-1 | TRBD1 | TGTGCCAGCAGTGAACGCCCCGGGACAGGGAGGGATGAAAAACTGTTTTTT | CASSERPGTGRDEKLFF
TRBJ2-7 | many | TRBV4-3 | . | TGTGCCAGCAGCCAAGGGGTCTCCTACGAGCAGTACTTC | CASSQGVSYEQYF
TRBJ2-3 | . | TRBV6-2/TRBV6-3 | . | TGTGCCAGCAGTTATGGGGGAGAAACAGATACGCAGTATTTT | CASSYGGETDTQYF
TRBJ2-1 | few | TRBV4-3 | TRBD2 | TGCGCCAGCAGCCCCGCGGGAGCGGAAATTTACAATGAGCAGTTCTTC | CASSPAGAEIYNEQFF
TRBJ2-1 | . | TRBV29-1 | TRBD1 | TGCAGCGTTAGAGGGGCAGGGGGTGACAATGAGCAGTTCTTC | CSVRGAGGDNEQFF